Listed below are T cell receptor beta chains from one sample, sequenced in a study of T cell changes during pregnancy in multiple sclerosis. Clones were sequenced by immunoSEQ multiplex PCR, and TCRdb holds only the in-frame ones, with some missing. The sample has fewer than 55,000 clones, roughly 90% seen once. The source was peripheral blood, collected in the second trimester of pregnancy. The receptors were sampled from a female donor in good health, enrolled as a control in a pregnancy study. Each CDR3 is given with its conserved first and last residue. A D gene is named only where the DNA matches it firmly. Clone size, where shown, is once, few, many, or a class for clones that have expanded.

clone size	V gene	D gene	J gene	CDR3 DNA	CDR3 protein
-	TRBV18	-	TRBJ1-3	TGTGCCAGCTCACCAGAACCCCCTGACAGCTCTGGAAACACCATATATTTT	CASSPEPPDSSGNTIYF
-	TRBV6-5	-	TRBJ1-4	TGTGCCACCCACCCGGGCGGGAATGAAAAACTGTTTTTT	CATHPGGNEKLFF
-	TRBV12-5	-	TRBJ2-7	TGTGCTAGTGGCCCGACTACTATCTACGAGCAGTACTTC	CASGPTTIYEQYF
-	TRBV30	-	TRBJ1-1	TGTGCCTGGAGTCGGGGTTTTGAAGCTTTCTTT	CAWSRGFEAFF
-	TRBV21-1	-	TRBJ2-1	TGTGCCAGCAGCAAAGTGGCTAGCGGGTTCGGTGAGCAGTTCTTC	CASSKVASGFGEQFF
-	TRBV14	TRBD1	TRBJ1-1	TGTGCCAGCAGCCGGCAGGGGGGAAACACTGAAGCTTTCTTT	CASSRQGGNTEAFF
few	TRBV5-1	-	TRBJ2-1	TGCGCCAGCAGCTTTCTAGAGGGCAGGGGTTATGAGCAGTTCTTC	CASSFLEGRGYEQFF
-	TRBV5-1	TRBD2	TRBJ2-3	TGCGCCAGCAGCTTGAAAGCGACTAGCGGGGGGGCTGGGAGCACAGATACGCAGTATTTT	CASSLKATSGGAGSTDTQYF
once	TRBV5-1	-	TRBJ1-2	TGCGCCAGCAGACTTCAGGGCGCGGACTATGGCTACACCTTC	CASRLQGADYGYTF
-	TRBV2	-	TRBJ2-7	TGTGCCAGCAGTGGGGAGAGGACTTCCTACGAGCAGTACTTC	CASSGERTSYEQYF
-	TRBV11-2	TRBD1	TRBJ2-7	TGTGCCAGCAGCTTATCCCGGGACAGAGCCTACGAGCAGTACTTC	CASSLSRDRAYEQYF
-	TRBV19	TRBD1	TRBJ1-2	TGTGCCAGTAGTATAAGGGGGACAGGGGGCTATGGCTACACCTTC	CASSIRGTGGYGYTF
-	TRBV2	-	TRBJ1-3	TGTGCCAGCAGTGTCGGGAAATCTGGAAACACCATATATTTT	CASSVGKSGNTIYF
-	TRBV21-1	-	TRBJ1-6	TGTGCCAGCAGCAAAAGCCCAACTAATTCACCCCTCCACTTT	CASSKSPTNSPLHF
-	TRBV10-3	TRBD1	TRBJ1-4	TGTGCCATCAGTGGGACAGGGGGGAATGAAAAACTGTTTTTT	CAISGTGGNEKLFF
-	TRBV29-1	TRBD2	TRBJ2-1	TGCAGCGTTGCCCTCCGTAGGCGGGAGGGCCTGGTATATGAGCAGTTCTTC	CSVALRRREGLVYEQFF
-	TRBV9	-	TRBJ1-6	TGTGCCAGCAGCGTCCAGGGAAGGGTGAATTCACCCCTCCACTTT	CASSVQGRVNSPLHF
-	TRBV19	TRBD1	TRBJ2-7	TGTGCCAGTACCGCGGGGCAGGGGGCCGTCTACGAGCAGTACTTC	CASTAGQGAVYEQYF
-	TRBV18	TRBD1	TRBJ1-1	TGTGCCAGCTCACCGGTGGGACAGGGACTTGAAGCTTTCTTT	CASSPVGQGLEAFF
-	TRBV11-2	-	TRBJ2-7	TGTGCCAGCAGCCGCACAGGGATGGTCTACGAGCAGTACTTC	CASSRTGMVYEQYF
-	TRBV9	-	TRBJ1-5	TGTGCCAGCAGCGTGGGGCAGAGCAATCAGCCCCAGCATTTT	CASSVGQSNQPQHF
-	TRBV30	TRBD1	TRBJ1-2	TGTGCCTGGAACCCCGGACAGGGGGCGGCCTATGGCTACACCTTC	CAWNPGQGAAYGYTF
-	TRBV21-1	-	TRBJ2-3	TGTGCCAGCAGCCCAGGATCACGCACAGATACGCAGTATTTT	CASSPGSRTDTQYF
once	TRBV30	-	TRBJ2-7	TGTGCCTGGAGTGGAGGGCAGTCCTCCTACGAGCAGTACTTC	CAWSGGQSSYEQYF
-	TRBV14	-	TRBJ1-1	TGTGCCAGCAGCCTGAACAGGGTGAACACTGAAGCTTTCTTT	CASSLNRVNTEAFF
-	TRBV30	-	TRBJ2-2	TGTGCCTGGAGTGTACTAATGGGCAGGGGTACCGGGGAGCTGTTTTTT	CAWSVLMGRGTGELFF
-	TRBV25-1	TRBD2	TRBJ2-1	TGTGCCAGCAGTTCAGCGGGGGGGCCTTTCAATGAGCAGTTCTTC	CASSSAGGPFNEQFF
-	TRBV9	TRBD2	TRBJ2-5	TGTGCCAGCAGCTCCCGGACTAGCGGGGCGGAGACCCAGTACTTC	CASSSRTSGAETQYF
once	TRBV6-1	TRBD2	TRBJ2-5	TGTGCCAGCAGTGAACGGCGGGGGGGCCCTGAGACCCAGTACTTC	CASSERRGGPETQYF
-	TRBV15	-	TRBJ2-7	TGTGCCACCAGCAGCTCACTGAGCTACGAGCAGTACTTC	CATSSSLSYEQYF
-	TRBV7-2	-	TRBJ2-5	TGTGCCAGCAGCTTAGTTTCGGCAGGGGGGTACCAAGAGACCCAGTACTTC	CASSLVSAGGYQETQYF
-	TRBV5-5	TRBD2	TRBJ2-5	TGTGCCAGCATACTAGCGGGGGAGACCCAGTACTTC	CASILAGETQYF
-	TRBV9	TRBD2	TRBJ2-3	TGTGCCAGCAGCGTACTGGGGCGGGGGGCCACAGATACGCAGTATTTT	CASSVLGRGATDTQYF
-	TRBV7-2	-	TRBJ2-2	TGTGCCAGCAGCACCGGAGGGGTAGGGGAGCTGTTTTTT	CASSTGGVGELFF
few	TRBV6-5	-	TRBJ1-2	TGTGCCAGCAGTTTGGGCCTCGCGTCTGGCTACACCTTC	CASSLGLASGYTF
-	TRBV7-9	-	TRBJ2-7	TGTGCCAGCAGCTTAGATGCGGGACTCTCCTACGAGCAGTACTTC	CASSLDAGLSYEQYF
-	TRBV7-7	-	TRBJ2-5	TGTGCTAGCAGCTTAGAAGACACTCAAGAGACCCAGTACTTC	CASSLEDTQETQYF
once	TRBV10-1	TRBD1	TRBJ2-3	TGCGCCAGCAGTGTGGCAGGGGGCAAAGATACGCAGTATTTT	CASSVAGGKDTQYF
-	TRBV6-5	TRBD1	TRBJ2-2	TGTGCCAGCAGTTACCTCCCAGGGGGCAAAACCGGGGAGCTGTTTTTT	CASSYLPGGKTGELFF
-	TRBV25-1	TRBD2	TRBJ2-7	TGTGCCAGCAGTAAAGGCCCGACTAGCGGGAACTACGAGCAGTACTTC	CASSKGPTSGNYEQYF
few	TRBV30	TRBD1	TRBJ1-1	TGTGCCTGGGCTACAGGGGCGAACACTGAAGCTTTCTTT	CAWATGANTEAFF
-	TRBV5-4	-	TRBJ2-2	TGTGCCAGCAGCTTAGACTTCCCCGGGGAGCTGTTTTTT	CASSLDFPGELFF
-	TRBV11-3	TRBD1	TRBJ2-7	TGTGCCAGCAGCTTTCGGCCGGGACAGGCCTACGAGCAGTACTTC	CASSFRPGQAYEQYF
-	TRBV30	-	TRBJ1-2	TGTGCCTGGAGTGAGGACAGTTACTATGGCTACACCTTC	CAWSEDSYYGYTF
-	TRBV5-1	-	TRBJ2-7	TGCGCCAGCAGCTTGACTGGCTCCTACGAGCAGTACTTC	CASSLTGSYEQYF
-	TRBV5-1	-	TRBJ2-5	TGCGCCAGCAGCTCGGCGGTTTCGGGGCAAGAGACCCAGTACTTC	CASSSAVSGQETQYF
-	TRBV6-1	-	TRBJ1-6	TGTGCCAGCAGTGGGACAGAATCTTGGAATTCACCCCTCCACTTT	CASSGTESWNSPLHF
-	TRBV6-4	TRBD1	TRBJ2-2	TGTGCCAGCAGCGGACAGGGGGCAGGCACCGGGGAGCTGTTTTTT	CASSGQGAGTGELFF
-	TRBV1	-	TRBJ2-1	TGCACCAGCAGCCAAGAGAGCGGGGAGGTTTGTGAGCAGTTCTTC	CTSSQESGEVCEQFF
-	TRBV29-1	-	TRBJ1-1	TGCAGCGTTGAATCGCCGGAGAGACTTGAAGCTTTCTTT	CSVESPERLEAFF
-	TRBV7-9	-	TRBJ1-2	TGTGCCAGCAGTTCCCCGGACAGCGTGGGTTCTAACTATGGCTACACCTTC	CASSSPDSVGSNYGYTF
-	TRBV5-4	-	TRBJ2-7	TGTGCCAGCAGCTTGGCGGGACTCTACGAGCAGTACTTC	CASSLAGLYEQYF
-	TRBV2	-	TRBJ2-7	TGTGCCAGCAGTCGGACAAACAGGGAATACGAGCAGTACTTC	CASSRTNREYEQYF
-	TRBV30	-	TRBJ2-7	TGTGCCTGGAGTGTAGATTCGGGAGTTCAGTACGAGCAGTACTTC	CAWSVDSGVQYEQYF
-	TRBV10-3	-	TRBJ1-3	TGTGCCATCGGAGACTCTGGAAACACCATATATTTT	CAIGDSGNTIYF
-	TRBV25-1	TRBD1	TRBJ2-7	TGTGCCAGCAGTGAAAGTGGGACAGGGGAATACGAGCAGTACTTC	CASSESGTGEYEQYF
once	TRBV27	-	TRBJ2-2	TGTGCCAGCACCACTACAGGGCGCCTCTTGACCGGGGAGCTGTTTTTT	CASTTTGRLLTGELFF
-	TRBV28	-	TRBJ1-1	TGTGCCAGCAACGAGGTGATGAACACTGAAGCTTTCTTT	CASNEVMNTEAFF